A single sample gave rise to the 28 T cell receptor beta chains below, sequenced in a study of T cell responses to AZD1222 COVID-19 vaccine. Method: immunoSEQ multiplex PCR; TCRdb's copy keeps in-frame clones and lacks some. The table includes 140,000 to 150,000 clones, around nine tenths detected once. This specimen consisted of peripheral blood, obtained on day 0 of AZD1222 vaccination. These receptors originate from an adult in good health.

The chain combines TRBV12-5 with TRBJ2-1, with D perhaps TRBD1 (5 bases). CDR3 length: 12 amino acids. From germline, CDR1 is LGHNT and CDR2 FRNRAP. V was clipped by 6 bases and J by 12 bases, with 15 bases between them. The CDR3 nucleotides are TGTGCTAGTGGCCGTAACCAGGGAAGGCAGTTCTTC. This translates into CASGRNQGRQFF.

The gene calls are TRBV5-6 and TRBJ2-7, with TRBD1 matching over 9 bases. The CDR3 covers 14 residues. Trimming removed 5 bases from V and 5 bases from J; junction bases left unmatched: 8. Germline values: CDR1 SGHDT, CDR2 YYEEEE. The CDR3 loop is CASSFGTGSHEQYF. CDR3 in DNA: TGTGCCAGCAGTTTTGGGACAGGGTCTCACGAGCAGTACTTC.

This clone was observed many times. The V and J genes are TRBV4-2 and TRBJ2-2; D may match TRBD1 or TRBD2 (5 bases each). The germline V gene has CDR1 LGHNA and CDR2 YNFKEQ. This CDR3 comprises 16 residues. V lost 1 base to trimming and J lost 5 bases, with 14 bases between them. The CDR3 DNA reads as TGTGCCAGCAGCCAAGTGCGAGGGGTAGGAACCGGGGAGCTGTTTTTT. Translated, it gives CASSQVRGVGTGELFF.

This clone was seen just once. This chain connects TRBV5-5 to TRBJ1-2, with a tentative D call TRBD1 (6 bases). CDR1 SGHKS and CDR2 YYEKEE come from the germline V gene (reference sequence). The CDR3 has 14 amino acids. Trimming took 2 bases from V and 3 from J, leaving 11 bases between them. CDR3 protein: CASSLRGLDYGYTF. The CDR3 nucleotides read TGTGCCAGCAGCTTAAGGGGGTTAGACTATGGCTACACCTTC.

The rearrangement links TRBV3-1 (or the pseudogene TRBV3-2) to TRBJ2-7; 12 bases are shared with TRBD2. The CDR3 runs 15 residues. Germline CDR1 reads LGHDT; CDR2 reads YNNKEL (reference sequence). V dropped 2 bases and J dropped 6; count of bases not matched to a gene: 5. CDR3 sequence reads: CASSQLTSGSGEQYF. CDR3 bases: TGTGCCAGCAGCCAACTGACTAGCGGGAGTGGCGAGCAGTACTTC.

V gene TRBV4-1 combines with J gene TRBJ1-6, with D possibly TRBD1 on 5 matching bases. The V and J ends lost 0 bases and 13 bases respectively, with 16 bases between them. The CDR3 totals 15 residues. Germline loops: CDR1 MGHRA, CDR2 YSYEKL. The CDR3, as DNA: TGCGCCAGCAGCCAAGATCGGGTCCCACAGGCGCCCCTCCACTTT. Translating it yields CASSQDRVPQAPLHF.

The V call is TRBV28, the J call TRBJ1-3; D ambiguous. Trimming took 1 base from V and 0 from J, leaving 10 bases between them. Germline V gene lookup returns CDR1 MDHEN and CDR2 SYDVKM. The CDR3 covers 16 residues. CDR3 loop: CASSLFGANSGNTIYF. As DNA, the CDR3 is TGTGCCAGCAGTTTATTCGGCGCTAACTCTGGAAACACCATATATTTT.

V and J are TRBV6-1 and TRBJ1-2, with D unclear. The V gene lost 1 base and the J gene lost 5 bases, with 11 bases spanning the gap. CDR1 and CDR2 from the germline V gene are MNHNS and SASEGT. The CDR3 has 14 amino acids. The CDR3 nucleotides are TGTGCCAGCAGTGAAGAGGGCAGGCGGTATGGCTACACCTTC. Translation gives CASSEEGRRYGYTF.

This clone has a single count. In DNA, the CDR3 is TGTGCCAGCGCCCAGAGGCCGCAGGGAAGTAACTCCTATGGCTACACCTTC. Translating gives CASAQRPQGSNSYGYTF. This rearrangement joins TRBV9 to TRBJ1-2, with TRBD1 as a possible D gene (5 bases). V was pared by 7 bases and J by 4 bases, with 26 bases between. The length of the CDR3 is 17 residues. The germline V gene encodes CDR1 SGDLS and CDR2 YYNGEE.

This clone appeared once. The V gene is TRBV18, the J gene TRBJ1-1; D remains ambiguous. Trimming removed 2 bases from V and 3 bases from J, with 16 bases in between. CDR3 length equals 16 residues. Germline CDR1 KGHSH, CDR2 LQKENI. The CDR3 region is CASSPMGLRGYTEAFF. The CDR3 nucleotides are TGTGCCAGCTCACCAATGGGTCTCAGAGGGTACACTGAAGCTTTCTTT.

V and J are TRBV18 and TRBJ1-1; D is ambiguous. V was pared by 4 bases and J by 8 bases, with 8 bases between. This CDR3 is built from 11 residues. Germline CDR1 and CDR2: KGHSH and LQKENI. CDR3 DNA sequence: TGTGCCAGCTCACGGGAGTTGGAAGCTTTCTTT. Its translation is CASSRELEAFF.

The chain couples TRBV7-3 to TRBJ2-1; D call uncertain. Germline V gene sequence: CDR1 SGHTA, CDR2 FQGTGA. The V gene lost 5 bases and the J gene lost 7 bases, with 12 bases spanning the gap. This CDR3 is built from 13 residues. The CDR3 region has the DNA TGTGCCAGCAGCACCAGTTTGTCGAATGAGCAGTTCTTC. Translating it yields CASSTSLSNEQFF. Based on the CDR3 plus reference TRBV7-3 and TRBJ2-1, the full variable domain is GAGVSQTPSNKVTEKGKYVELRCDPISGHTALYWYRQSLGQGPEFLIYFQGTGAADDSGLPNDRFFAVRPEGSVSTLKIQRTERGDSAVYLCASSTSLSNEQFFGPGTRLTVL.

The chain links TRBV5-1 to TRBJ1-1; 7 nucleotides agree with TRBD1. The germline V gene encodes CDR1 SGHRS and CDR2 YFSETQ. The junction had 4 bases not matched to a gene; V was cut back by 4 bases and J by 1 base. The length of the CDR3 is 14 residues. CDR3 sequence (DNA): TGCGCCAGCAGCCGGACAGGACCGAACACTGAAGCTTTCTTT. It encodes CASSRTGPNTEAFF.

The rearrangement links TRBV7-2 to TRBJ2-5; TRBD1 aligns across 9 bases. The V gene end was trimmed by 7 bases and the J gene end by 3 bases; junction bases not matched to a gene: 3. Germline CDR1 SGHTA, CDR2 FQGNSA. The CDR3 covers 13 residues. The CDR3 reads CASMRDREETQYF. Written as DNA, the CDR3 is TGTGCCAGCATGAGGGACAGGGAAGAGACCCAGTACTTC.

This clone was seen more than once but under ten times. V and J are TRBV2 and TRBJ2-7; D is perhaps TRBD2 (6 bases). Germline loops: CDR1 SNHLY, CDR2 FYNNEI. The CDR3 runs to 13 residues. V lost 7 bases to trimming and J lost 3 bases, with 13 bases between them. The CDR3, as DNA: TGTGCCAGCACCCACGGGGAGGTCTACGAGCAGTACTTC. Translating gives CASTHGEVYEQYF.

This chain links TRBV5-1 with TRBJ1-2; TRBD1 is a possible D gene (5 bases). Trimming shortened V by 4 bases and J by 5 bases, and 24 bases separated the two germline ends. This CDR3 has 17 amino acids. Germline lookup yields CDR1 SGHRS and CDR2 YFSETQ. CDR3 in DNA: TGCGCCAGCAGCGGCTGGACTCCGGGACCCAATGGATATGGCTACACCTTC. Its protein product is CASSGWTPGPNGYGYTF.

This clone was counted once. CDR3 nucleotide sequence: TGTGCCAGCAGCTTAGACAGGAACACTGAAGCTTTCTTT. Protein: CASSLDRNTEAFF. The V gene is TRBV11-2, the J gene TRBJ1-1; D is ambiguous. CDR1 and CDR2 from the germline V gene are SGHAT and FQNNGV. The V end lost 0 bases, the J end lost 1 base, and 3 bases lay between the germline ends. The length of the CDR3 is 13 residues.

The gene calls are TRBV6-5 and TRBJ1-5, with D perhaps matching TRBD1 (5 bases). Trimming stripped 7 bases from V and 5 bases from J, with 15 bases between. CDR1 MNHEY and CDR2 SVGAGI come from the germline V gene. The CDR3 covers 14 residues. The CDR3 nucleotides are TGTGCCAGCACCGGTCGGGGGAGGGATCAGCCCCAGCATTTT. It translates to CASTGRGRDQPQHF.

The chain links TRBV19 to TRBJ1-5, with D unclear. This CDR3 is built from 13 residues. V was clipped by 0 bases and J by 4 bases, with 4 bases between them. CDR1 LNHDA and CDR2 SQIVND come from the germline V gene (reference sequence). The CDR3 DNA follows: TGTGCCAGTAGTATAGAGAGGAATCAGCCCCAGCATTTT. It yields the protein CASSIERNQPQHF.

This chain links TRBV13 with TRBJ2-1; 7 bases are a match to TRBD2. CDR1 PRHDT and CDR2 FYEKMQ come from the germline V gene (reference sequence). This CDR3 has 18 residues. Unmatched junction bases numbered 16, after V lost 8 bases and J lost 0 bases. The CDR3 loop reads CASAALADTTSSYNEQFF. The CDR3 nucleotides read TGTGCCAGCGCCGCCCTAGCGGATACCACAAGCTCCTACAATGAGCAGTTCTTC.

This clone was detected only once. The chain uses TRBV7-2 and TRBJ2-3, with D uncertain. Germline CDR1 is SGHTA and CDR2 is FQGNSA. The CDR3 covers 14 residues. V gave up 1 base and J gave up 3 bases, with 8 bases separating them. The CDR3 DNA reads as TGTGCCAGCAGCTTAGGGATAAATACAGATACGCAGTATTTT. The encoded protein is CASSLGINTDTQYF.

The V call is TRBV11-2, the J call TRBJ2-2, with 15 bases fitting TRBD2. Germline V gene sequence: CDR1 SGHAT, CDR2 FQNNGV. V lost 5 bases to trimming and J lost 6 bases; unmatched junction nucleotides: 7. The CDR3 is 17 amino acids. CDR3 amino acids: CASSRGLAGGIAGELFF. CDR3 sequence (DNA): TGTGCCAGCAGCCGGGGACTAGCGGGAGGTATCGCCGGGGAGCTGTTTTTT.

The chain employs TRBV4-1 and TRBJ2-1, with a possible D match to TRBD2 (7 bases). The length of the CDR3 is 15 residues. The V and J ends lost 7 bases and 0 bases respectively, with 13 bases between them. In germline, CDR1 is MGHRA, CDR2 YSYEKL. This CDR3 is CASTDAGASYNEQFF. In nucleotides, the CDR3 is TGCGCCAGCACGGACGCGGGGGCCTCCTACAATGAGCAGTTCTTC.

This chain uses TRBV6-4 with TRBJ2-2; D is uncertain. The CDR3 spans 15 residues. Germline values: CDR1 MRHNA, CDR2 SNTAGT. The ends were cut back, 3 bases at V and 0 bases at J, with 8 bases in the middle. The CDR3 bases are TGTGCCAGCAGTGAATCCGCTGCGAACACCGGGGAGCTGTTTTTT. Its translation: CASSESAANTGELFF.

CDR3 bases: TGTGCCAGCAGCATGACCGGGAGAGGGGTTTTCAATGAGCAGTTCTTC. Translating gives CASSMTGRGVFNEQFF. J is TRBJ2-1 and V is TRBV5-4; possibly TRBD2 for D (6 bases). The CDR3 has 16 amino acids. Germline V gives CDR1 SGHNT, CDR2 YYREEE (reference sequence). V was trimmed by 4 bases and J by 6 bases, leaving 20 bases between them. Full variable domain (rest looked up from reference TRBV5-4 and TRBJ2-1): ETGVTQSPTHLIKTRGQQVTLRCSSQSGHNTVSWYQQALGQGPQFIFQYYREEENGRGNFPPRFSGLQFPNYSSELNVNALELDDSALYLCASSMTGRGVFNEQFFGPGTRLTVL.

This clone has only one observation. This chain connects TRBV15 to TRBJ2-3, with 8 bases lining up with TRBD2. V was pared by 0 bases and J by 3 bases, with 5 bases of the junction left unmatched. Germline lookup yields CDR1 LNHNV and CDR2 YYDKDF (reference sequence). There are 16 residues in the CDR3. The CDR3 region is CATSRDLSGGTDTQYF. The CDR3 DNA reads as TGTGCCACCAGCAGAGATCTCTCGGGGGGGACAGATACGCAGTATTTT.

The chain uses TRBV7-3 and TRBJ2-2, with unresolved D. V was trimmed by 1 base and J by 3 bases, leaving 12 bases between them. The CDR3 extends over 16 amino acids. Germline CDR1 is SGHTA and CDR2 is FQGTGA. CDR3 bases: TGTGCCAGCAGCTTAAACCAACAGACTTACACCGGGGAGCTGTTTTTT. As protein: CASSLNQQTYTGELFF. The full variable domain, completed using reference TRBV7-3 and TRBJ2-2, is GAGVSQTPSNKVTEKGKYVELRCDPISGHTALYWYRQSLGQGPEFLIYFQGTGAADDSGLPNDRFFAVRPEGSVSTLKIQRTERGDSAVYLCASSLNQQTYTGELFFGEGSRLTVL.

This sequence joins TRBV18 and TRBJ1-2; D remains unclear. The germline V gene encodes CDR1 KGHSH and CDR2 LQKENI. Between the trimmed V and J ends, which lost 0 bases and 4 bases, there was a span of 12 bases. CDR3 length: 15 residues. CDR3 amino acids: CASSPPGSNGYGYTF. The CDR3 DNA reads TGTGCCAGCTCACCACCGGGATCAAACGGCTATGGCTACACCTTC.